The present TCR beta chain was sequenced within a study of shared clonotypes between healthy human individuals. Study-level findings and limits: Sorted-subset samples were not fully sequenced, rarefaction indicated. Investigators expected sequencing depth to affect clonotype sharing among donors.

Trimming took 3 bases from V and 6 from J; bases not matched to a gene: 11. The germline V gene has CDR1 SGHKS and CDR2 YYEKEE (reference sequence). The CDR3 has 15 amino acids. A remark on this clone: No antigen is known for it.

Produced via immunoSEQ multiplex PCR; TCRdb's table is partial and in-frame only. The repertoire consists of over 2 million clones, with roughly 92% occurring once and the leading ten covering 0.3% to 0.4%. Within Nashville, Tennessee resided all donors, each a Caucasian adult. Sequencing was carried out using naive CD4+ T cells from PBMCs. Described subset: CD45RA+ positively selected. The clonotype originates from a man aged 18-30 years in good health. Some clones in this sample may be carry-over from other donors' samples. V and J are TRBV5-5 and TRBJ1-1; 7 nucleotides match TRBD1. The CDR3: CASSYHPDRAAEAFF. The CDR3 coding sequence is TGTGCCAGCAGCTACCACCCCGACAGGGCAGCTGAAGCTTTCTTT. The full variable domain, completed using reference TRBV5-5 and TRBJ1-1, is DAGVTQSPTHLIKTRGQQVTLRCSPISGHKSVSWYQQVLGQGPQFIFQYYEKEERGRGNFPDRFSARQFPNYSSELNVNALLLGDSALYLCASSYHPDRAAEAFFGQGTRLTVV.